The source of this TCR beta chain is a study of cytomegalovirus exposure and HLA in healthy donors. The table lists this clone with a few counts. The target antigen is unknown. The germline V gene encodes CDR1 GTSNPN and CDR2 SVGIG (reference sequence). The length of the CDR3 is 15 residues. Study-wide findings and caveats: Cytomegalovirus status was reportedly diagnosed by the classifier with high sensitivity and specificity.

Primers for the PCR totalled 60 Vbeta and 13 Jbeta. The method was immunoSEQ multiplex PCR; TCRdb's version includes in-frame clones alone and lacks a portion of them. This table holds under 150,000 clones, 75% found once. The donors, nominally healthy at sampling, likely had unrecorded immune exposures. V is TRBV30 and J is TRBJ2-5; 9 bases agree with TRBD2. The J call may be faulty, since TRBJ2-7 better matches the DNA end. The sequenced sample was PBMCs. The source of this sequence is a man aged 25 to 45 in good health and CMV-seronegative. CDR3 in amino acids: CAWSLLAGRSYEQYF. CDR3 DNA sequence: TGTGCCTGGAGTCTTCTAGCGGGACGCTCCTACGAGCAGTACTTC.